A selection of T cell receptor beta chains follows, all from one sample in a study of blood T cell repertoires in COVID-19. TCRdb keeps only in-frame clones here, not all; method: immunoSEQ multiplex PCR. This table holds approximately 300,000 clones, around 82% found once. Input material: peripheral blood. The receptors shown here come from a person aged 70 to 85 with COVID-19, enrolled during active disease. Each CDR3 is given with its conserved first and last residue. Fields, in order: J gene, V gene, D gene, CDR3 protein. The D gene is left open where the match is weak.

>TRBJ1-5|TRBV6-5|-
CASRGVHSNQPQHF
>TRBJ2-1|TRBV3-1/TRBV3-2|-
CASSQVIGADYNSEQFF
>TRBJ1-1|TRBV9|TRBD1
CASSELGTGGLGDTEAFF
>TRBJ2-3|TRBV5-1|TRBD2
CASRLAGDRTDTQYF
>TRBJ1-6|TRBV10-1|-
CASSERRSVSSYNSPLHF
>TRBJ1-2|TRBV2|TRBD1
CASTPDRIYGYTF
>TRBJ2-2|TRBV27|-
CASSLIGGRVTGELFF
>TRBJ2-4|TRBV4-1|TRBD2
CASSQKSAGGPLAKNIQYF
>TRBJ2-4|TRBV4-3|-
CASSQVGSAAGRDKNIQYF
>TRBJ1-1|TRBV10-3|TRBD1
CAIRKTGEETEAFF
>TRBJ2-2|TRBV7-6|-
CASSLVRTGELFF
>TRBJ1-1|TRBV5-6|-
CASNLLAGDTEAFF
>TRBJ2-5|TRBV20-1|TRBD2
CSASPSGRIETQYF
>TRBJ1-1|TRBV5-8|TRBD1
CASSSNTGGELQAFF
>TRBJ2-2|TRBV2|TRBD2
CASSELAAPSGELFF
>TRBJ2-7|TRBV2|TRBD1
CASKRDRAYEQYF
>TRBJ1-1|TRBV2|-
CASSEVSGNTEAFF
>TRBJ1-1|TRBV12-3/TRBV12-4|-
CASSLGADYEAFF
>TRBJ1-2|TRBV6-5|-
CASSPRNPGYTF
>TRBJ2-7|TRBV19|TRBD1
CASSIPGQGRPYEQYF
>TRBJ1-6|TRBV19|-
CASSIELVSPLHF
>TRBJ1-2|TRBV7-2|TRBD1
CASSLESRDRSGYTF
>TRBJ2-1|TRBV5-1|TRBD1
CASSSGQGSYNEQFF
>TRBJ1-1|TRBV11-2|TRBD1
CASSLALRDRATEAFF
>TRBJ2-7|TRBV29-1|TRBD2
CSAVPTLAGGLYEQYF
>TRBJ2-2|TRBV6-4|TRBD2
CASSRLAGARGELFF
>TRBJ2-3|TRBV7-2|-
CASSLQATSTDTQYF
>TRBJ2-1|TRBV20-1|TRBD2
CSASVSGGASEQFF
>TRBJ2-6|TRBV6-2/TRBV6-3|-
CASSYIRSGANVLTF
>TRBJ2-7|TRBV7-9|-
CASLGDSGLSGIFEQYF
>TRBJ1-2|TRBV28|-
CASNRAGSLNNGYTF
>TRBJ2-2|TRBV7-8|TRBD1
CASSLIVVKVTGTTGELFF
>TRBJ1-2|TRBV7-2|-
CASSHSGGGGGYGYTF
>TRBJ1-5|TRBV4-1|-
CASSQFFGGSQPQHF
>TRBJ2-3|TRBV19|TRBD2
CASEGLAADTQYF
>TRBJ2-6|TRBV7-9|TRBD1
CASRMIRDSSGANVLTF
>TRBJ2-1|TRBV30|TRBD2
CAGTSGNVPGNEQFF
>TRBJ2-1|TRBV29-1|-
CSVINPLHNEQFF
>TRBJ2-2|TRBV7-2|TRBD1
CASGQGVQELFF
>TRBJ2-1|TRBV11-3|-
CASSLDSSYNEQFF
>TRBJ2-3|TRBV5-4|TRBD2
CASSLEPSGGDTQYF
>TRBJ1-6|TRBV6-4|TRBD1
CASSATGVASPLHF
>TRBJ1-2|TRBV9|TRBD1
CASSAGQGNYGYTF
>TRBJ2-5|TRBV10-3|-
CAISELVTGETQYF
>TRBJ1-1|TRBV5-1|TRBD1
CASSLGTGRTEAFF
>TRBJ2-7|TRBV5-1|-
CASSTDQGVGYEQYF
>TRBJ2-5|TRBV6-5|TRBD2
CASSYGGTSLETQYF
>TRBJ2-1|TRBV6-5|TRBD1
CASSRQGAINEQFF
>TRBJ1-5|TRBV24-1|-
CATSVTGINQPQHF
>TRBJ2-3|TRBV6-2/TRBV6-3|-
CASSYAVGSADTQYF
>TRBJ2-1|TRBV9|TRBD2
CASSVATPGGGRLSYNEQFF
>TRBJ2-3|TRBV4-3|-
CASSQVGQGMPDTQYF
>TRBJ1-5|TRBV2|-
CASSDGGERPQHF
>TRBJ1-1|TRBV5-4|-
CASSLGQRDTEAFF